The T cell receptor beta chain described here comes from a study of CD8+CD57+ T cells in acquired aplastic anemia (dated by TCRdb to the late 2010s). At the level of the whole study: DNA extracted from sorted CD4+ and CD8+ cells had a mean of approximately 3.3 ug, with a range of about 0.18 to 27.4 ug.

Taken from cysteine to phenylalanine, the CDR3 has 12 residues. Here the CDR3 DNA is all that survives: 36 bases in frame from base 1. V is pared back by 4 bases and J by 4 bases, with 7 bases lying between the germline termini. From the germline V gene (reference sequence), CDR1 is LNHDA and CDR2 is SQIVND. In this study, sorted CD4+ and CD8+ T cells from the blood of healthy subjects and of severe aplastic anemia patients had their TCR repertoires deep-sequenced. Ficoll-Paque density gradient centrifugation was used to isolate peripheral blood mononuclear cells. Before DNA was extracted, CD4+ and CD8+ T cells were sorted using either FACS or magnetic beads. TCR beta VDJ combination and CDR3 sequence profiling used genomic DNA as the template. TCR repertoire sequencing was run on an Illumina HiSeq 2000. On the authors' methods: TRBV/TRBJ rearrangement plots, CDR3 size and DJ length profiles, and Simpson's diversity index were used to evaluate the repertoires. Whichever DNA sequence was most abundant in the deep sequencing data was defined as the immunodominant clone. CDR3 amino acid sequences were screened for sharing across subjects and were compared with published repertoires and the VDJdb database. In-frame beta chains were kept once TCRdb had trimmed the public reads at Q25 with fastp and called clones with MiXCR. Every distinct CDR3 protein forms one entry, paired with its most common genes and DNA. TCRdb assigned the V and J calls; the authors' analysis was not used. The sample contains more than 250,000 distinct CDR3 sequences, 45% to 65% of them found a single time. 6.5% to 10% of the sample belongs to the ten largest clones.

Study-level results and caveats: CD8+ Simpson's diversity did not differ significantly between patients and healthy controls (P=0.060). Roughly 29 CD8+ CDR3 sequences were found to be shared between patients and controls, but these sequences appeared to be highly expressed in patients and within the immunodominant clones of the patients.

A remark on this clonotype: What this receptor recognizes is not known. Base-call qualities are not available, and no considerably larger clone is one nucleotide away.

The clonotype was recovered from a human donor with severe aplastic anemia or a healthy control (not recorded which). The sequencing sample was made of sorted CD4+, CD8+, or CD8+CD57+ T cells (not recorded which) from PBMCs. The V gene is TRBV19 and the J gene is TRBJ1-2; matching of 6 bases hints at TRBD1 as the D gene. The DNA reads TGTGCCAGTAGTAGGGGGCCCTATGGCTACACCTTC. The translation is CASSRGPYGYTF.